This T cell receptor (beta chain) was identified during a study of blood T cell repertoires in COVID-19. Study-level information: Specimens from acute and convalescent COVID-19 originated in the United States, Italy and Spain. The cDNA or gDNA used as material had been derived from T cells, B-cell-depleted T cells, or PBMCs.

V lost 4 bases and J lost 2; bases outside the gene matches: 8. The CDR3 is made up of 16 amino acids. CDR1 is KGHSH and CDR2 is LQKENI in the germline V gene. The authors' processing: Amplification of reference gene primers provided the estimated nucleated cell counts. Profiled with immunoSEQ multiplex PCR; TCRdb holds only in-frame clones, not every one. The DNA gave D and trimming, while V, J and clone size come from that table. This sample carries over 70,000 clones, 80% to 90% of them seen once, and the ten largest clones take 11%. This TCR was recovered from a man at least 80 years old with acute or convalescent COVID-19. This rearrangement joins TRBV18 to TRBJ2-1, with 7 nucleotides matching TRBD1. Specimen: peripheral blood. The CDR3 nucleotides are TGTGCCAGCTCACGTGAAACGGGGACAGCCTACAATGAGCAGTTCTTC. Residues: CASSRETGTAYNEQFF. The whole variable domain, remainder taken from reference TRBV18 and TRBJ2-1, is NAGVMQNPRHLVRRRGQEARLRCSPMKGHSHVYWYRQLPEEGLKFMVYLQKENIIDESGMPKERFSAEFPKEGPSILRIQQVVRGDSAAYFCASSRETGTAYNEQFFGPGTRLTVL.